Listed below are T cell receptor beta chains from one sample, sequenced in a study of blood T cells in healthy people across ages. TCRdb itself ran the 5' RACE reads through MiXCR, one entry per CDR3 protein. The table records over 1.5 million distinct CDR3 sequences, approximately 50% of them present only once. Material for sequencing was blood. These receptors came from a woman aged 40 to 50 in good health. CDR3s include the opening cysteine and the closing phenylalanine or tryptophan. Each record gives: clone size, J gene, V gene, D gene, CDR3 DNA, CDR3 protein. A D gene is named only where the DNA matches it firmly. Not every row has a clone size; where given, it reads once, few, many or a size class.

abundance: few
j_gene: TRBJ2-5
v_gene: TRBV20-1
d_gene: NA
CDR3nt: TGCAGTTTTCAGGGGGGGGAGACCCAGTACTTC
CDR3aa: CSFQGGETQYF

abundance: NA
j_gene: TRBJ1-2
v_gene: TRBV28
d_gene: NA
CDR3nt: TGTGCCAGCAGCTACCTGGGACCTAATGGCTACACCTTC
CDR3aa: CASSYLGPNGYTF

abundance: NA
j_gene: TRBJ2-7
v_gene: TRBV15
d_gene: NA
CDR3nt: TGTGCCACCAGCACTTCGGACTACTACGAGCAGTACTTC
CDR3aa: CATSTSDYYEQYF

abundance: NA
j_gene: TRBJ1-2
v_gene: TRBV29-1
d_gene: NA
CDR3nt: TGCAGCGGGACTGTTACTAACTATGGCTACACCTTC
CDR3aa: CSGTVTNYGYTF

abundance: few
j_gene: TRBJ2-1
v_gene: TRBV7-2
d_gene: NA
CDR3nt: TGTGCCAGCAGCTTAGGCGGGGTCCGCCTCAATGAGCAGTTCTTC
CDR3aa: CASSLGGVRLNEQFF

abundance: NA
j_gene: TRBJ2-1
v_gene: TRBV6-2/TRBV6-3
d_gene: TRBD2
CDR3nt: TGTGCCAGCCGGGGGACTAGCGACTCCCCACTACTCAATGAGCAGTTCTTC
CDR3aa: CASRGTSDSPLLNEQFF

abundance: NA
j_gene: TRBJ1-2
v_gene: TRBV7-2
d_gene: NA
CDR3nt: TGTGCCAGCAGCTTAGACAGGGAGGGTTCTAACTATGGCTACACCTTC
CDR3aa: CASSLDREGSNYGYTF

abundance: NA
j_gene: TRBJ2-7
v_gene: TRBV10-3
d_gene: TRBD1
CDR3nt: TGTGCCATCACTTGGGACAGGGAGATTAACGAGCAGTACTTC
CDR3aa: CAITWDREINEQYF

abundance: NA
j_gene: TRBJ1-2
v_gene: TRBV7-8
d_gene: TRBD1
CDR3nt: TGTGCCAGCAGCTTATTTGGGACAGGGCATGGCTACACCTTC
CDR3aa: CASSLFGTGHGYTF

abundance: once
j_gene: TRBJ2-5
v_gene: TRBV27
d_gene: NA
CDR3nt: TGTGCCAGCAGTTTATCCCGGGCGGTTAGGCAGTACTTC
CDR3aa: CASSLSRAVRQYF

abundance: few
j_gene: TRBJ2-1
v_gene: TRBV7-8
d_gene: NA
CDR3nt: TGTGCCAGCAGCGACGACAATGAGCAGTTCTTC
CDR3aa: CASSDDNEQFF

abundance: NA
j_gene: TRBJ2-7
v_gene: TRBV5-1
d_gene: NA
CDR3nt: TGCGCCAGCACCGCGACAGGCGCCTACGAGCAGTACTTC
CDR3aa: CASTATGAYEQYF

abundance: NA
j_gene: TRBJ1-6
v_gene: TRBV20-1
d_gene: NA
CDR3nt: TGCAGTGCTAGAGATCCGCAGGGCCCCTATAATTCACCCCTCCACTTT
CDR3aa: CSARDPQGPYNSPLHF

abundance: few
j_gene: TRBJ2-7
v_gene: TRBV20-1
d_gene: NA
CDR3nt: TGCAGTGCTCGCCGGGATCGCTTATACGAGCAGTACTTC
CDR3aa: CSARRDRLYEQYF

abundance: NA
j_gene: TRBJ2-7
v_gene: TRBV6-6
d_gene: NA
CDR3nt: TGTGCCAGCAGCCGCTCCCGGACAGCGCACGAGCAGTACTTC
CDR3aa: CASSRSRTAHEQYF

abundance: NA
j_gene: TRBJ2-7
v_gene: TRBV5-1
d_gene: TRBD2
CDR3nt: TGCGCCAGCAGCTACGCGGGGGGGCTTCGGGAGCAGTACTTC
CDR3aa: CASSYAGGLREQYF

abundance: few
j_gene: TRBJ1-4
v_gene: TRBV29-1
d_gene: TRBD1
CDR3nt: TGCAGCGCCCAGGGGGCAGGAGGAAGAGGAAAACTGTTTTTT
CDR3aa: CSAQGAGGRGKLFF

abundance: few
j_gene: TRBJ2-6
v_gene: TRBV4-3
d_gene: NA
CDR3nt: TGCGCCAGCAGCCATTTACAGAGTTACTCTGGGGCCAACGTCCTGACTTTC
CDR3aa: CASSHLQSYSGANVLTF

abundance: NA
j_gene: TRBJ1-4
v_gene: TRBV29-1
d_gene: NA
CDR3nt: TGCAGCGTGGCAGGGGAAGGAGGTGAAAAACTGTTTTTT
CDR3aa: CSVAGEGGEKLFF

abundance: NA
j_gene: TRBJ2-5
v_gene: TRBV19
d_gene: NA
CDR3nt: TGTGCCAGTAGTATAGTAGTTCGGGACACAATTCAAGAGACCCAGTACTTC
CDR3aa: CASSIVVRDTIQETQYF

abundance: few
j_gene: TRBJ1-4
v_gene: TRBV28
d_gene: NA
CDR3nt: TGTGCCAGCAGTTTATCGTGGGAAAATGAAAAACTGTTTTTT
CDR3aa: CASSLSWENEKLFF

abundance: NA
j_gene: TRBJ2-1
v_gene: TRBV29-1
d_gene: TRBD2
CDR3nt: TGCAGCGTTGTCTCTAGGACTAGCGGCGGGCAGTTCTTC
CDR3aa: CSVVSRTSGGQFF

abundance: few
j_gene: TRBJ2-7
v_gene: TRBV7-2
d_gene: NA
CDR3nt: TGTGCCAGCAGCCCCGAGGCTTCGGCCTACGAGCAGTACTTC
CDR3aa: CASSPEASAYEQYF

abundance: few
j_gene: TRBJ2-5
v_gene: TRBV4-1
d_gene: NA
CDR3nt: TGCGCCAGCAGCCGAGTTTATGGACCGGGAGAGACCCAGTACTTC
CDR3aa: CASSRVYGPGETQYF

abundance: NA
j_gene: TRBJ2-7
v_gene: TRBV10-3
d_gene: NA
CDR3nt: TGTGCCATCAGTGAGGGTCAGGGGCGGTACGAGCAGTACTTC
CDR3aa: CAISEGQGRYEQYF

abundance: few
j_gene: TRBJ1-5
v_gene: TRBV5-1
d_gene: NA
CDR3nt: TGCGCCAGCAGCTTGGGGGCGGATCAGCCCCAGCATTTT
CDR3aa: CASSLGADQPQHF

abundance: NA
j_gene: TRBJ2-7
v_gene: TRBV6-5
d_gene: NA
CDR3nt: TGTGCCAGCAGTTACTCAGGTATTAGTCCTTACGAGCAGTACTTC
CDR3aa: CASSYSGISPYEQYF

abundance: NA
j_gene: TRBJ2-3
v_gene: TRBV28
d_gene: NA
CDR3nt: TGTGCCAGCAGCCCCTCGGGCTCCCAGCAAAATAGGGATACGCAGTATTTT
CDR3aa: CASSPSGSQQNRDTQYF

abundance: few
j_gene: TRBJ2-6
v_gene: TRBV10-1
d_gene: NA
CDR3nt: TGCGCCAGCAGTGAGCGGCGGGTCGGGGCCAACGTCCTGACTTTC
CDR3aa: CASSERRVGANVLTF

abundance: few
j_gene: TRBJ2-1
v_gene: TRBV5-1
d_gene: NA
CDR3nt: TGCGCCAGCACCGTACGGGGGGCCCTAAACAATGAGCAGTTCTTC
CDR3aa: CASTVRGALNNEQFF

abundance: NA
j_gene: TRBJ2-6
v_gene: TRBV13
d_gene: NA
CDR3nt: TGTGCCAGCAGCAAGGGTGGACGGGGCGGGGCCAACGTCCTGACTTTC
CDR3aa: CASSKGGRGGANVLTF

abundance: NA
j_gene: TRBJ2-1
v_gene: TRBV5-5
d_gene: NA
CDR3nt: TGTGCCAGCAGCGGAACCCTCAATGGTGAGCAGTTCTTC
CDR3aa: CASSGTLNGEQFF

abundance: NA
j_gene: TRBJ2-5
v_gene: TRBV5-4
d_gene: NA
CDR3nt: TGTGCCAGCAGCTTGGGGCCTAGCTTGGAGACCCAGTACTTC
CDR3aa: CASSLGPSLETQYF

abundance: NA
j_gene: TRBJ2-3
v_gene: TRBV7-9
d_gene: TRBD2
CDR3nt: TGTGCCAGCAGCTTAGCGGAAGGCGGGGGGGCTAGTGATACGCAGTATTTT
CDR3aa: CASSLAEGGGASDTQYF

abundance: NA
j_gene: TRBJ2-7
v_gene: TRBV5-1
d_gene: NA
CDR3nt: TGCGCCAGCAGCAGAAACAGGGAAGTGGCCTACGAGCAGTACTTC
CDR3aa: CASSRNREVAYEQYF

abundance: many
j_gene: TRBJ1-2
v_gene: TRBV12-3/TRBV12-4
d_gene: NA
CDR3nt: TGTGCCAGCAGTTTAGGGACAGTAAACTATGGCTACACCTTC
CDR3aa: CASSLGTVNYGYTF

abundance: NA
j_gene: TRBJ2-7
v_gene: TRBV2
d_gene: NA
CDR3nt: TGTGCCAGCAGGGGGCTTTTCGAGCAGTACTTC
CDR3aa: CASRGLFEQYF

abundance: NA
j_gene: TRBJ2-3
v_gene: TRBV6-1
d_gene: NA
CDR3nt: TGTGCCAGCAGTGAAGCGATGGGGACCGGCACAGATACGCAGTATTTT
CDR3aa: CASSEAMGTGTDTQYF

abundance: NA
j_gene: TRBJ2-3
v_gene: TRBV4-1
d_gene: TRBD2
CDR3nt: TGCGCCAGCAGCCAAGGTGCGGGGGACCCCACAGATACGCAGTATTTT
CDR3aa: CASSQGAGDPTDTQYF

abundance: NA
j_gene: TRBJ2-1
v_gene: TRBV6-5
d_gene: NA
CDR3nt: TGTGCCAGCAGTTACTCAGGCGGGGGCCAGTACAATGAGCAGTTCTTC
CDR3aa: CASSYSGGGQYNEQFF

abundance: NA
j_gene: TRBJ2-5
v_gene: TRBV24-1
d_gene: NA
CDR3nt: TGTGCCACCAGTGATAGGCGTCGAGAGACCCAGTACTTC
CDR3aa: CATSDRRRETQYF

abundance: NA
j_gene: TRBJ2-4
v_gene: TRBV15
d_gene: NA
CDR3nt: TGTGCCACCAGCAACAGACCACCCGAGGGGAACATTCAGTACTTC
CDR3aa: CATSNRPPEGNIQYF

abundance: few
j_gene: TRBJ1-4
v_gene: TRBV5-1
d_gene: NA
CDR3nt: TGCGCCAGCAGCTCCGGGTCTAATGAAAAACTGTTTTTT
CDR3aa: CASSSGSNEKLFF

abundance: NA
j_gene: TRBJ2-1
v_gene: TRBV29-1
d_gene: NA
CDR3nt: TGCAGCTCCAGCTCTGTTTACAATGAGCAGTTCTTC
CDR3aa: CSSSSVYNEQFF

abundance: few
j_gene: TRBJ1-2
v_gene: TRBV27
d_gene: TRBD1
CDR3nt: TGTGCCGTGGCCGGGACAGGGTCTAACTATGGCTACACCTTC
CDR3aa: CAVAGTGSNYGYTF

abundance: NA
j_gene: TRBJ2-7
v_gene: TRBV7-6
d_gene: NA
CDR3nt: TGTGCCAGCAGCTTAGCGGAATTAGGGGCGAGGTACTTC
CDR3aa: CASSLAELGARYF

abundance: NA
j_gene: TRBJ2-7
v_gene: TRBV5-1
d_gene: NA
CDR3nt: TGCGCCAGCAGCTTCGAAGGTAGCTGGCAGTACTTC
CDR3aa: CASSFEGSWQYF

abundance: NA
j_gene: TRBJ2-7
v_gene: TRBV9
d_gene: NA
CDR3nt: TGTGCCAGCAGCGTAGATAGGGGATCCTACAATGAGCAGTACTTC
CDR3aa: CASSVDRGSYNEQYF

abundance: NA
j_gene: TRBJ2-3
v_gene: TRBV4-3
d_gene: NA
CDR3nt: TGCGCCAGCAGCCCGGCAGGGGCGGGAGATACGCAGTATTTT
CDR3aa: CASSPAGAGDTQYF

abundance: NA
j_gene: TRBJ2-3
v_gene: TRBV5-5
d_gene: TRBD2
CDR3nt: TGTGCCAGCATGGTCAGCGGGGGGGCCCCTAGCACAGATACGCAGTATTTT
CDR3aa: CASMVSGGAPSTDTQYF

abundance: NA
j_gene: TRBJ2-1
v_gene: TRBV6-5
d_gene: NA
CDR3nt: TGTGCCAGCAGCCAACGTCCACTGACCTACAATGAGCAGTTCTTC
CDR3aa: CASSQRPLTYNEQFF

abundance: NA
j_gene: TRBJ2-1
v_gene: TRBV29-1
d_gene: NA
CDR3nt: TGCAGCGTCTCGACACGAACCTACAATGAGCAGTTCTTC
CDR3aa: CSVSTRTYNEQFF

abundance: NA
j_gene: TRBJ2-5
v_gene: TRBV4-1
d_gene: TRBD1
CDR3nt: TGCGCCAGCAGTCCAGGACAGGGGACCCCGGAAGAGCAGTACTTC
CDR3aa: CASSPGQGTPEEQYF